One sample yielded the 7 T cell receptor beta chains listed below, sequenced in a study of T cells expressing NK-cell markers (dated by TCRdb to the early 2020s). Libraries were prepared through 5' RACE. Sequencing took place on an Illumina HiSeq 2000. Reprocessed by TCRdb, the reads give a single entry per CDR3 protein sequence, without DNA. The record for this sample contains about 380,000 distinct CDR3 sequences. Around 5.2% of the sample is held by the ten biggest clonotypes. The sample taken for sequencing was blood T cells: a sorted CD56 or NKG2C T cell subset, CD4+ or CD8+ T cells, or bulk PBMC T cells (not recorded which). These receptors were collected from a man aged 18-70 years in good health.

This CDR3 is CASTAGRAANTEAFF. The rearrangement uses TRBV6-1 and TRBJ1-1. This CDR3 contains 15 residues. Germline CDR1 reads MNHNS; CDR2 reads SASEGT.

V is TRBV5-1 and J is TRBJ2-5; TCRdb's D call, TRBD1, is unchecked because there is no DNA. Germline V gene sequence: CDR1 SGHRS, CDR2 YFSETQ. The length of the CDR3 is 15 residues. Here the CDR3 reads CASSYLGQLQETQYF.

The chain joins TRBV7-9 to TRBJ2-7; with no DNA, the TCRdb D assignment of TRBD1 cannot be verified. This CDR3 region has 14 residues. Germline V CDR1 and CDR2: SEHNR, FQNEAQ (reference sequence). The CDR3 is CASSLRGDENEQYF. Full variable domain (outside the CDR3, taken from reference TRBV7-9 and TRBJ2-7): DTGVSQNPRHKITKRGQNVTFRCDPISEHNRLYWYRQTLGQGPEFLTYFQNEAQLEKSRLLSDRFSAERPKGSFSTLEIQRTEQGDSAMYLCASSLRGDENEQYFGPGTRLTVT.

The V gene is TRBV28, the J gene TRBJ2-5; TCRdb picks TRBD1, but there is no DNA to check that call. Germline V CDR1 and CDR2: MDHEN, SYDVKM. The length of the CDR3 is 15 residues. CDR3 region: CASSGGWGGRETQYF.

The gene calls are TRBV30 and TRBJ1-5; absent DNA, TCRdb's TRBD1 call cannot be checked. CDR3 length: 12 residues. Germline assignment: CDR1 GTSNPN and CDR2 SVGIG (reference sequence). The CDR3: CAFSQGQEPQHF.

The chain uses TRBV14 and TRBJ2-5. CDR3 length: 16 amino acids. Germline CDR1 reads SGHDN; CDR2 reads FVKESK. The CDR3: CASSPGPTEWWETQYF.

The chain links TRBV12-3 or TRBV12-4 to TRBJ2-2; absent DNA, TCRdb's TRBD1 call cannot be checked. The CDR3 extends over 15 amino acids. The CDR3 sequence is CASSWSGGATGELFF.